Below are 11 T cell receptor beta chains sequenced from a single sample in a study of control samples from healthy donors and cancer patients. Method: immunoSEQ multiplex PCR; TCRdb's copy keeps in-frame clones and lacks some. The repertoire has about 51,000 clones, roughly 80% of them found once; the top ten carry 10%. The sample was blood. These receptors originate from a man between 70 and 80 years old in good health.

CDR3 nucleotide sequence: TGTGCCACCCTCCCCGGGACAGGGGCAACCTACGAGCAGTACTTC. Its translation: CATLPGTGATYEQYF. This sequence joins TRBV11-1 and TRBJ2-7; 10 bases are a match to TRBD1. Per the germline V gene, CDR1 is SGHAT and CDR2 is FQDESV (reference sequence). V shed 10 bases, J shed 2 bases, and the junction held 11 bases outside the gene matches. The CDR3 length is 15 residues. Filled out from reference TRBV11-1 and TRBJ2-7, the complete variable domain reads EAEVAQSPRYKITEKSQAVAFWCDPISGHATLYWYRQILGQGPELLVQFQDESVVDDSQLPKDRFSAERLKGVDSTLKIQPAELGDSAMYLCATLPGTGATYEQYFGPGTRLTVT.

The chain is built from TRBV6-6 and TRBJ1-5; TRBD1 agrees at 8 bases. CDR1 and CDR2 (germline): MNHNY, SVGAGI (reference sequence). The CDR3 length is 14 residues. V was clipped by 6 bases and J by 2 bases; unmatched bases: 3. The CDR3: CASSRGLGNQPQHF. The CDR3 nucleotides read TGTGCCAGCAGCAGGGGGCTCGGCAATCAGCCCCAGCATTTT.

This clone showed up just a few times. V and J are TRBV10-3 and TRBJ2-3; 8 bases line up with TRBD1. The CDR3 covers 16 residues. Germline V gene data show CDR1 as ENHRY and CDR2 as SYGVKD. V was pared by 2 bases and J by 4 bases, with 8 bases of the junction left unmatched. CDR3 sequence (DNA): TGTGCCATCAGTGAGACCGGACAGGGATTCGCAGATACGCAGTATTTT. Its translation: CAISETGQGFADTQYF.

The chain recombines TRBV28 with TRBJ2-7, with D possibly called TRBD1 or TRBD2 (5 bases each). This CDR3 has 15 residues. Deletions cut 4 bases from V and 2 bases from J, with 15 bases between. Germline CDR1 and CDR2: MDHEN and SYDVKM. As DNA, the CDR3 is TGTGCCAGCAGTTCCCCGCCCGGGACCCCCTACGAGCAGTACTTC. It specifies CASSSPPGTPYEQYF.

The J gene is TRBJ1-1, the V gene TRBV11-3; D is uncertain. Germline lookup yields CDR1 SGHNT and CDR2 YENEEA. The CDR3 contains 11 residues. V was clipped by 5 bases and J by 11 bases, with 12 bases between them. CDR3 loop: CASSLGPAAFF. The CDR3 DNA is TGTGCCAGCAGCCTAGGTCCGGCGGCTTTCTTT.

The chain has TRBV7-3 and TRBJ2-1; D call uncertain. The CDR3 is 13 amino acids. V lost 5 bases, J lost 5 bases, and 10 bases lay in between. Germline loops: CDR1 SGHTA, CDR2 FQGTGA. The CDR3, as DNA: TGTGCCAGCAGCCAGTCCCAACACAATGAGCAGTTCTTC. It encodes CASSQSQHNEQFF.

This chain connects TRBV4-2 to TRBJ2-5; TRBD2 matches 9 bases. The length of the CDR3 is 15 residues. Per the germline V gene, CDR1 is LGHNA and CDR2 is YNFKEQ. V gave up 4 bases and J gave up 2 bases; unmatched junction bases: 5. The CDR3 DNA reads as TGTGCCAGCAGCCGAAGCGGGGGGCCTCAAGAGACCCAGTACTTC. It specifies CASSRSGGPQETQYF.

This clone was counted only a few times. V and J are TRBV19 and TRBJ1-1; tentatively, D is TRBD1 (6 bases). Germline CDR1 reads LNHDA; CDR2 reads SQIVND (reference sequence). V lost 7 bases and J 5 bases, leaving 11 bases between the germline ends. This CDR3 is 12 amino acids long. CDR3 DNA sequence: TGTGCCAGTACTCCAGGGGAGACTGAAGCTTTCTTT. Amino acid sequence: CASTPGETEAFF.

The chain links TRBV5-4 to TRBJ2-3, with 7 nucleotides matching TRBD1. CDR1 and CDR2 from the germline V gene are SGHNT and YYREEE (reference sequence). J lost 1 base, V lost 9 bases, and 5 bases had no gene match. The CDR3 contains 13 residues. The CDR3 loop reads CATRTGGTDTQYF. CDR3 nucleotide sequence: TGTGCCACCAGAACAGGGGGCACAGATACGCAGTATTTT.

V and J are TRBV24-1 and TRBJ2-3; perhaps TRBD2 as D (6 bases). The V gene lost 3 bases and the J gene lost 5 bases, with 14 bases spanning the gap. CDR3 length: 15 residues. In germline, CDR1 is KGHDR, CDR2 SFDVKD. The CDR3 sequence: CATSDTTSLIDTQYF. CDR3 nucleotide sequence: TGTGCCACCAGTGATACAACTAGCTTAATAGATACGCAGTATTTT.

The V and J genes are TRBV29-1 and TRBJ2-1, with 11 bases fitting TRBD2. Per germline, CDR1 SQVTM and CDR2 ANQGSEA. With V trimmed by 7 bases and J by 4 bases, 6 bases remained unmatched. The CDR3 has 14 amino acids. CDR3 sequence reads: CSGSGTSGYNEQFF. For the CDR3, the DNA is TGCAGCGGCTCCGGGACTAGCGGTTACAATGAGCAGTTCTTC.